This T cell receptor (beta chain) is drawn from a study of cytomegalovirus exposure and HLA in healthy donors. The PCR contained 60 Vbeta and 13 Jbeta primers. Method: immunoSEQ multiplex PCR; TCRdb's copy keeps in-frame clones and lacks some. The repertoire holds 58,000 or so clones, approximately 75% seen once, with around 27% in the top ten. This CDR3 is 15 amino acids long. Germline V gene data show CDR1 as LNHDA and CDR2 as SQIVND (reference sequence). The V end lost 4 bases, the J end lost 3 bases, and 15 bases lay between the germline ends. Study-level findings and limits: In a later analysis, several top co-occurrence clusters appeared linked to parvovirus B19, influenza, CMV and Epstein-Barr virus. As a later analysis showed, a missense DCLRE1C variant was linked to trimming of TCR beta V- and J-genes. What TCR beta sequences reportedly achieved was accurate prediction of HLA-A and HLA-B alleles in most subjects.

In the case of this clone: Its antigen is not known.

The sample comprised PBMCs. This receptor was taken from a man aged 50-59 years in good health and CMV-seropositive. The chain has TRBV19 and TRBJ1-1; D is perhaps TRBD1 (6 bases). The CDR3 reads CASSTLLGAYTEAFF. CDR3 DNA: TGTGCCAGTAGTACCCTCCTGGGGGCTTACACTGAAGCTTTCTTT.